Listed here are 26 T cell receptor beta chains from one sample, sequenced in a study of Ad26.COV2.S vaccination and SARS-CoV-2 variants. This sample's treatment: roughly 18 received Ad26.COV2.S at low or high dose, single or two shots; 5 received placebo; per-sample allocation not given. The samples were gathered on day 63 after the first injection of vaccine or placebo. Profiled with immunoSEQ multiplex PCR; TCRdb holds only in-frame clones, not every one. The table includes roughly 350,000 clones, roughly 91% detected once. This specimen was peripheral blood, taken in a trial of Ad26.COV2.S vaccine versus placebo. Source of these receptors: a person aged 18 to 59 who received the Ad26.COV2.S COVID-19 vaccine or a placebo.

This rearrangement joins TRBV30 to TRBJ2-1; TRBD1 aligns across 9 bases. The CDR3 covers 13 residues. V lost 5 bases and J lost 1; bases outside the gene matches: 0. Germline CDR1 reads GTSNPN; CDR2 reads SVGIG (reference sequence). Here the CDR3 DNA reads TGTGCCTGGGGACAGGGGTCCTACAATGAGCAGTTCTTC. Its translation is CAWGQGSYNEQFF. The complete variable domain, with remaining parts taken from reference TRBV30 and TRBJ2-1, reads SQTIHQWPATLVQPVGSPLSLECTVEGTSNPNLYWYRQAAGRGLQLLFYSVGIGQISSEVPQNLSASRPQDRQFILSSKKLLLSDSGFYLCAWGQGSYNEQFFGPGTRLTVL.

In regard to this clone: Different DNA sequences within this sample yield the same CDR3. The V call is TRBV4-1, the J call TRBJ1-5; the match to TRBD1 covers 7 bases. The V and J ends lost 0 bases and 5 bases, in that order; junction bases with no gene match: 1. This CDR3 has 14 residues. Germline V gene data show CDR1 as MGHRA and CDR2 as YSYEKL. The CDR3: CASSQDRGDQPQHF. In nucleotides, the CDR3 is TGCGCCAGCAGCCAAGACAGGGGGGATCAGCCCCAGCATTTT.

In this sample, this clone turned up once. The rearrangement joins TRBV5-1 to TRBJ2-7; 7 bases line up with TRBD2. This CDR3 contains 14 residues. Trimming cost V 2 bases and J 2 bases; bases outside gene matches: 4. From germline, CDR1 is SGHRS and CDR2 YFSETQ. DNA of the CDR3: TGCGCCAGCAGCTTTGGCGGGAGCACCTACGAGCAGTACTTC. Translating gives CASSFGGSTYEQYF.

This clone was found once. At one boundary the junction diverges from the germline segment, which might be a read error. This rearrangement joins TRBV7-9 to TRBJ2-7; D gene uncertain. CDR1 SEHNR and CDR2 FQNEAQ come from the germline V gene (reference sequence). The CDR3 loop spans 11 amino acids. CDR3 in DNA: TGTGCCAGCAGCTTAGATTGGGCAGTAAGCTTC. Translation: CASSLDWAVSF.

CDR3 bases: TGTGCCAGCAGCCGCGGGACAGGCGCGGATGCTTTCTTT. Its protein is CASSRGTGADAFF. V and J are TRBV5-4 and TRBJ1-1, with 8 bases aligning to TRBD1. Germline CDR1 reads SGHNT; CDR2 reads YYREEE (reference sequence). The CDR3 contains 13 residues. Trimming cost V 4 bases and J 11 bases; bases outside gene matches: 10.

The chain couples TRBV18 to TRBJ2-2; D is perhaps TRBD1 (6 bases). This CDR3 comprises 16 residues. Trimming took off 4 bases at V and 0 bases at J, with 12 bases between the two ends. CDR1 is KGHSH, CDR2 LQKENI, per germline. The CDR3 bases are TGTGCCAGCTCACGGACCGGGACATCGAACACCGGGGAGCTGTTTTTT. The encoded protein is CASSRTGTSNTGELFF. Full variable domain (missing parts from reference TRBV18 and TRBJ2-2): NAGVMQNPRHLVRRRGQEARLRCSPMKGHSHVYWYRQLPEEGLKFMVYLQKENIIDESGMPKERFSAEFPKEGPSILRIQQVVRGDSAAYFCASSRTGTSNTGELFFGEGSRLTVL.

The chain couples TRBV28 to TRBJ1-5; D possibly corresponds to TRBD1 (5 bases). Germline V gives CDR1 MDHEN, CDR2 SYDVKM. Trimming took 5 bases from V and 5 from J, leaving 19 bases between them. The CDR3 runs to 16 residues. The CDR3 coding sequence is TGTGCCAGCAGTGGGCGGGGCGCGGGGTTCGATCAGCCCCAGCATTTT. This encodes CASSGRGAGFDQPQHF.

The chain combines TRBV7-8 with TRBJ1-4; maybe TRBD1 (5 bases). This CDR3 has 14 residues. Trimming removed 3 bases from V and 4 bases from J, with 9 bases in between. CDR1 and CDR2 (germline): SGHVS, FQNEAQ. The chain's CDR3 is CASSFDRINEKLFF. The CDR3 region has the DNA TGTGCCAGCAGCTTCGACAGAATTAATGAAAAACTGTTTTTT.

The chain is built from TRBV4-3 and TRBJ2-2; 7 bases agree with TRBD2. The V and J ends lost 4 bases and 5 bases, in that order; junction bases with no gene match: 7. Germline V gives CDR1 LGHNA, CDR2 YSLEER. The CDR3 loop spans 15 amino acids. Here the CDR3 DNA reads TGCGCCAGCAGCCTTGGACTAGAAGGGACCGGGGAGCTGTTTTTT. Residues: CASSLGLEGTGELFF.

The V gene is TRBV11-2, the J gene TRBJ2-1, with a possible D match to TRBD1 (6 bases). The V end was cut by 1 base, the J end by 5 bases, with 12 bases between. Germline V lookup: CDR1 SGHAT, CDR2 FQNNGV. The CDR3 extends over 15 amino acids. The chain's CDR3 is CASSLGGPLNNEQFF. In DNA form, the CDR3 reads TGTGCCAGCAGCTTAGGGGGGCCTCTTAACAATGAGCAGTTCTTC.

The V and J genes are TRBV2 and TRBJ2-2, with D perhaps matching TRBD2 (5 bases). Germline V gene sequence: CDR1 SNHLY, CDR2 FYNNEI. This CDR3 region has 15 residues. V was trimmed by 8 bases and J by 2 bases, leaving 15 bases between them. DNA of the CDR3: TGTGCCAGCCAAAATGGGCTAGCAAACACCGGGGAGCTGTTTTTT. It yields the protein CASQNGLANTGELFF.

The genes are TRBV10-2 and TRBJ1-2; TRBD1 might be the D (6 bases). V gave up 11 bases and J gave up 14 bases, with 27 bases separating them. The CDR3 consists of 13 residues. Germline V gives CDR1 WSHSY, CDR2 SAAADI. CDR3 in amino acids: CAARGGARSGLTF. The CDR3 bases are TGCGCCGCTAGAGGGGGGGCCCGTTCTGGCTTAACCTTC.

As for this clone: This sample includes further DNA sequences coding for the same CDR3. CDR3 loop: CASSLVGQGPETQYF. The CDR3 nucleotides are TGTGCCAGCAGCTTAGTGGGACAGGGCCCAGAGACCCAGTACTTC. The chain joins TRBV7-9 to TRBJ2-5; 9 positions match TRBD1. The germline gives CDR1 SEHNR, CDR2 FQNEAQ (reference sequence). The CDR3 consists of 15 residues. V was clipped by 1 base and J by 4 bases; unmatched bases: 4.

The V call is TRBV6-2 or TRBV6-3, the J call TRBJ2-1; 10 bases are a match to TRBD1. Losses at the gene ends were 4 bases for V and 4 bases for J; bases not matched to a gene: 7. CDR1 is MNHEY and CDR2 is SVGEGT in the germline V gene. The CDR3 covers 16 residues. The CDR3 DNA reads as TGTGCCAGCAGTTTTGACAGGGGGCGAAGATACAATGAGCAGTTCTTC. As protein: CASSFDRGRRYNEQFF.

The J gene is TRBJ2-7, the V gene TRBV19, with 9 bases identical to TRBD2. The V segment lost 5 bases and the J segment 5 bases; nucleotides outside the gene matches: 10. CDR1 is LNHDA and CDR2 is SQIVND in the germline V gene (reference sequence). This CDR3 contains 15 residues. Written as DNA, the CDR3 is TGTGCCAGTAGTTTCTCCGGGACTAGCCGCCACGAGCAGTACTTC. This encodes CASSFSGTSRHEQYF.

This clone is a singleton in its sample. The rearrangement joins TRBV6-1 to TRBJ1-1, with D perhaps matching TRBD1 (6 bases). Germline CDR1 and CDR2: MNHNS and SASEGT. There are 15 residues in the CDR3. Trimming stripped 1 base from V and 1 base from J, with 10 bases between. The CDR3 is CASSEEATGNTEAFF. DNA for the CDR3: TGTGCCAGCAGTGAAGAGGCGACAGGGAACACTGAAGCTTTCTTT.

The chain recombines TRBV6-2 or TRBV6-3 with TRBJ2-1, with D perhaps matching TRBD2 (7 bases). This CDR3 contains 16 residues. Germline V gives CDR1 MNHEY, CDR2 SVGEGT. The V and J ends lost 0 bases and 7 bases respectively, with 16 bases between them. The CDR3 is CASSYSTGGLANEQFF. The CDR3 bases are TGTGCCAGCAGTTACTCTACGGGGGGCCTGGCGAATGAGCAGTTCTTC.

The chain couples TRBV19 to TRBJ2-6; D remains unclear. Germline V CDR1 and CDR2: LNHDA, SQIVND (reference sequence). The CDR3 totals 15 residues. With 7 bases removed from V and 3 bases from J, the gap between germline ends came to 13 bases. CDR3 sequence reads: CASTRSRYGANVLTF. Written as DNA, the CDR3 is TGTGCCAGTACCCGCTCCCGCTATGGGGCCAACGTCCTGACTTTC.

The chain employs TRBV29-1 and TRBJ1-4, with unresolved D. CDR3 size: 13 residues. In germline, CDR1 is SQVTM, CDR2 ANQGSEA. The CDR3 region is CGTQRAINEKLFF. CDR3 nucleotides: TGCGGAACTCAGCGGGCGATCAATGAAAAACTGTTTTTT. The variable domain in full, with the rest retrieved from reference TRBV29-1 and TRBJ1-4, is SAVISQKPSRDICQRGTSLTIQCQVDSQVTMMFWYRQQPGQSLTLIATANQGSEATYESGFVIDKFPISRPNLTFSTLTVSNMSPEDSSIYLCGTQRAINEKLFFGSGTQLSVL.

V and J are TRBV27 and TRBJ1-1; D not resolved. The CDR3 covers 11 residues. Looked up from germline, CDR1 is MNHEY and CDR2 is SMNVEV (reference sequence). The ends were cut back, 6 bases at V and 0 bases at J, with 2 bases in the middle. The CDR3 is CASRMNTEAFF. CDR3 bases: TGTGCCAGCAGGATGAACACTGAAGCTTTCTTT.

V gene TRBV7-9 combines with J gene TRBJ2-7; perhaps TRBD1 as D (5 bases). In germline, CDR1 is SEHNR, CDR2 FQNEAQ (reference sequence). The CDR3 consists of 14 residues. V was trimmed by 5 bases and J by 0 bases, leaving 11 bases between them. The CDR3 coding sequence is TGTGCCAGCAGCACCCGACAGAGCTCCTACGAGCAGTACTTC. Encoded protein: CASSTRQSSYEQYF.

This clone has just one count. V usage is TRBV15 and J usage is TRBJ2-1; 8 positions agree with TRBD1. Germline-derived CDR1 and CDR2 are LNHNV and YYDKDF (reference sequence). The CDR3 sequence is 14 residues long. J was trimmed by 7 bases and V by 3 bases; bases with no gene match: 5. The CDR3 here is CATSSGTGLNEQFF. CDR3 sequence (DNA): TGTGCCACCAGCAGCGGGACAGGTCTTAATGAGCAGTTCTTC.

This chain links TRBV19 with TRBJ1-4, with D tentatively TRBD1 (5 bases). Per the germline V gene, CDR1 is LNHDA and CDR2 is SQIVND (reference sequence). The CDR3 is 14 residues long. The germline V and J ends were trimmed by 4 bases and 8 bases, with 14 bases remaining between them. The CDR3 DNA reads TGTGCCAGTAGTAGTCAGGGTCTTCGGGAAAAACTGTTTTTT. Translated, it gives CASSSQGLREKLFF.

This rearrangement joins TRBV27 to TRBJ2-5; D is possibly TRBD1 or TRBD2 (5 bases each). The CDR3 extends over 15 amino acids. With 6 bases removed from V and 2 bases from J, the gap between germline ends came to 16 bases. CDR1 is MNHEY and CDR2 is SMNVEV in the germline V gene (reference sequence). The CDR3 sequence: CASSRRGRRQETQYF. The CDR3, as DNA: TGTGCCAGCAGCCGTAGGGGAAGGAGGCAAGAGACCCAGTACTTC.

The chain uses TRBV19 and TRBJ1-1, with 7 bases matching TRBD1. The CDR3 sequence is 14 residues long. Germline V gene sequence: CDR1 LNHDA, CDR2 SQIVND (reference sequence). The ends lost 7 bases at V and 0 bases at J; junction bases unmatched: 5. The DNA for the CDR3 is TGTGCCAGTATGGCGACAGGGATGAACACTGAAGCTTTCTTT. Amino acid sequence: CASMATGMNTEAFF.

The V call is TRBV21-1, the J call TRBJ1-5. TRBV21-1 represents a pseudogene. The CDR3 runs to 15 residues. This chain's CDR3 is CASSKGSPINQPQHF. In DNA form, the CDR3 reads TGTGCCAGCAGCAAGGGGTCTCCGATTAATCAGCCCCAGCATTTT.